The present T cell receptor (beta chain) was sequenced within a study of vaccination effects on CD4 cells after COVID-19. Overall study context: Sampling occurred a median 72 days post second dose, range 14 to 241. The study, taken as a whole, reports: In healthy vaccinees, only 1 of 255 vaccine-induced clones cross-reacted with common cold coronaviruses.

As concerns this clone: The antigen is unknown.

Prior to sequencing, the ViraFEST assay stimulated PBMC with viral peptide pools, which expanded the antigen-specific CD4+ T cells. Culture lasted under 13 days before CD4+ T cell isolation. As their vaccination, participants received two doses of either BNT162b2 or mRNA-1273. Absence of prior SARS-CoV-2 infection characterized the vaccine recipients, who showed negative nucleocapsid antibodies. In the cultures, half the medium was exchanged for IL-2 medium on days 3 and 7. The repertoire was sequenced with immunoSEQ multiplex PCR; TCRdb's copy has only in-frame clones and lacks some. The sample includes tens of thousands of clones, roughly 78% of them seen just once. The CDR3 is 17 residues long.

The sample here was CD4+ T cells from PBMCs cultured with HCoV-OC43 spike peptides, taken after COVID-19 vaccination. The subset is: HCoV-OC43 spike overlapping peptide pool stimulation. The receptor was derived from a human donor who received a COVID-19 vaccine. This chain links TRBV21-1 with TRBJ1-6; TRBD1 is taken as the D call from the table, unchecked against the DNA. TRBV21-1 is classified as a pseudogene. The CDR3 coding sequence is TGTGCCAGCAGCATAGGACAGGGGGCCGCCTATAATTCACCCCTCCACTTT. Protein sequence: CASSIGQGAAYNSPLHF.